Shown below are 5 T cell receptor beta chains from a single sample sequenced in a study of blood T cell repertoires in COVID-19. The assay was immunoSEQ multiplex PCR, and TCRdb's table has in-frame clones only and misses some. The sample comprises a few hundred thousand clones, approximately 90% of which are singletons, and around 1.2% rests with the top ten. The sequenced material came from PBMCs or T cells enriched from blood (not recorded which). These receptors were obtained from a woman aged 18-30 years who had recovered from COVID-19.

This clone was seen more than once but under ten times. The rearrangement links TRBV7-9 to TRBJ2-7, with 7 bases that match TRBD1. The J segment lost 3 bases and the V segment lost 4 bases, leaving 6 bases of the junction unmatched. Germline lookup yields CDR1 SEHNR and CDR2 FQNEAQ (reference sequence). The CDR3 contains 14 residues. CDR3 sequence (DNA): TGTGCCAGCAGCTATGGGCAGGGGGACTACGAGCAGTACTTC. Translated: CASSYGQGDYEQYF.

The chain has TRBV13 and TRBJ2-7; TRBD2 matches at 13 bases. V was pared by 4 bases and J by 1 base, with 4 bases of the junction left unmatched. This CDR3 is built from 16 residues. CDR1 PRHDT and CDR2 FYEKMQ come from the germline V gene (reference sequence). CDR3 protein: CASSSRTSGGSYEQYF. In DNA, the CDR3 is TGTGCCAGCAGCTCTAGGACTAGCGGGGGATCCTACGAGCAGTACTTC.

This chain joins TRBV6-5 and TRBJ2-1; the match to TRBD2 covers 8 bases. Germline CDR1 and CDR2: MNHEY and SVGAGI. Trimming at V came to 7 bases and at J to 9 bases, leaving 14 bases not matched to a gene. The CDR3 is 15 amino acids. The CDR3 spells CASTTSGGPPGEQFF. In nucleotides, the CDR3 is TGTGCCAGCACTACCAGCGGGGGCCCTCCCGGTGAGCAGTTCTTC.

V usage is TRBV10-3 and J usage is TRBJ2-7; D possibly corresponds to TRBD2 (6 bases). CDR3 length equals 12 residues. Germline CDR1 reads ENHRY; CDR2 reads SYGVKD. Trimming shortened V by 7 bases and J by 12 bases, and 19 bases separated the two germline ends. The CDR3 reads CAIMPGRGVMYF. As DNA, the CDR3 is TGTGCCATCATGCCGGGACGCGGGGTTATGTACTTC.

This chain uses TRBV15 with TRBJ1-2, with TRBD1 matching 10 bases. CDR3 length: 15 residues. V shed 3 bases, J shed 3 bases, and the junction held 4 bases outside the gene matches. From germline, CDR1 is LNHNV and CDR2 YYDKDF (reference sequence). In DNA, the CDR3 is TGTGCCACCAGCAGTAGACAGGGGGCCCACTATGGCTACACCTTC. It encodes CATSSRQGAHYGYTF. The full variable domain, with the rest looked up from reference TRBV15 and TRBJ1-2, is DAMVIQNPRYQVTQFGKPVTLSCSQTLNHNVMYWYQQKSSQAPKLLFHYYDKDFNNEADTPDNFQSRRPNTSFCFLDIRSPGLGDTAMYLCATSSRQGAHYGYTFGSGTRLTVV.